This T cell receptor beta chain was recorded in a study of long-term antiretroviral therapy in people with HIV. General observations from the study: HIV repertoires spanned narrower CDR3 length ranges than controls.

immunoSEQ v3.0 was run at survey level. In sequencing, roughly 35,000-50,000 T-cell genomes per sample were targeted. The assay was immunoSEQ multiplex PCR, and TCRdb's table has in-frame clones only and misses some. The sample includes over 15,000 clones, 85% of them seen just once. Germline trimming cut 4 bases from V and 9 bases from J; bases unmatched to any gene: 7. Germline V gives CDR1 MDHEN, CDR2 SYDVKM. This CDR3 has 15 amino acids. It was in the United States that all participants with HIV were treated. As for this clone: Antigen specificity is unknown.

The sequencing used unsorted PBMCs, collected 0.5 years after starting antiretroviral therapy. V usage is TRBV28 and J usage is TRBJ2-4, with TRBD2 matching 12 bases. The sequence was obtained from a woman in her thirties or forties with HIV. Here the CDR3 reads CASSSSSGREFIQYF. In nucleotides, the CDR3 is TGTGCCAGCAGTTCTTCTAGCGGGAGGGAGTTCATTCAGTACTTC. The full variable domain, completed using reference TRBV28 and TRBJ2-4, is DVKVTQSSRYLVKRTGEKVFLECVQDMDHENMFWYRQDPGLGLRLIYFSYDVKMKEKGDIPEGYSVSREKKERFSLILESASTNQTSMYLCASSSSSGREFIQYFGAGTRLSVL.